The clone carrying this T cell receptor (beta chain) appeared many times. What it recognizes is unknown. The data were taken from a study of Graves' ophthalmopathy and Graves' hyperthyroidism. Study-wide results and caveats: Most expanded thyroid clonotypes above 0.001 frequency also appeared in blood.

Germline V gene sequence: CDR1 SGHRS, CDR2 YFSETQ. V lost 1 base and J lost 2, with 7 bases in between. The CDR3 extends over 13 amino acids. Investigators amplified TCR beta CDR3 regions from RNA transcripts. RT-PCR in the first round used HTBI primers; a second-round multiplex PCR followed. In TCRdb, the multiplex PCR reads were re-called with MiXCR into one record per CDR3 protein. The sample includes hundreds of thousands of distinct CDR3 sequences, 15% to 17% of them seen just once. Sequenced input: peripheral blood. The sequence was collected from a woman aged 18-29 years with stable Graves' hyperthyroidism. The chain joins TRBV5-1 to TRBJ2-7; no firm D call. The CDR3, as DNA: TGCGCCAGCAGCTTGTCGACAACCTACGAGCAGTACTTC. It codes for CASSLSTTYEQYF.